The 13 T cell receptor beta chains listed next were all sequenced from one sample in a study of molecular identifiers for immune sequencing clone quantification. Using its own MiXCR run on the PCR reads, TCRdb lists one record per CDR3 protein. The sample consists of approximately 550,000 distinct CDR3 sequences, about 21% of them appearing once. Input material: naive CD8+ T cells from blood, with Jurkat cell RNA spiked in. Subset of the sample: FACS-sorted CD8+CD4-CCR7+CD45RA+ naive T cells. Receptor source: a human donor in good health. Some libraries in this study had Jurkat cell RNA spiked in.

This clonotype was counted a single time. This may stem from a read error, because a much larger clone lies one nucleotide away. The chain recombines TRBV4-1 with TRBJ2-5; D remains unclear. CDR1 is MGHRA, CDR2 YSYEKL, per germline. The CDR3 totals 13 residues. V was cut by 1 base and J by 7 bases, with 10 bases left in between. The CDR3 loop is CASSQGAVGTQYF. The DNA for the CDR3 is TGCGCCAGCAGCCAAGGGGCGGTAGGGACCCAGTACTTC.

This clonotype was counted between two and nine times. This rearrangement joins TRBV6-1 to TRBJ1-3; unclear D gene. The CDR3 is made up of 13 amino acids. The germline V gene has CDR1 MNHNS and CDR2 SASEGT. The germline V and J ends were trimmed by 2 bases and 7 bases, with 9 bases remaining between them. This CDR3 reads CASSEPQFNTIYF. The CDR3 bases are TGTGCCAGCAGTGAACCCCAGTTTAACACCATATATTTT.

The CDR3 loop reads CASSLALGIDTEAFF. The CDR3 coding sequence is TGTGCCAGCAGCTTAGCGCTGGGGATAGATACTGAAGCTTTCTTT. The rearrangement joins TRBV7-9 to TRBJ1-1; D not certain. The CDR3 extends over 15 amino acids. With 0 bases removed from V and 5 bases from J, the gap between germline ends came to 13 bases. Germline V gives CDR1 SEHNR, CDR2 FQNEAQ (reference sequence).

This clonotype was counted between two and nine times. The chain couples TRBV5-4 to TRBJ1-4; D is ambiguous. CDR3 length: 13 residues. Trimming pared 4 bases from V and 5 bases from J, leaving 9 bases between. The germline gives CDR1 SGHNT, CDR2 YYREEE (reference sequence). CDR3 coding DNA: TGTGCCAGCAGCCTTTGGGCAAATGAAAAACTGTTTTTT. It encodes CASSLWANEKLFF. Full variable domain (remainder filled in from reference TRBV5-4 and TRBJ1-4): ETGVTQSPTHLIKTRGQQVTLRCSSQSGHNTVSWYQQALGQGPQFIFQYYREEENGRGNFPPRFSGLQFPNYSSELNVNALELDDSALYLCASSLWANEKLFFGSGTQLSVL.

About this clonotype: Sequence at one end of the junction differs from germline and may be a read error. The V gene is TRBV4-3, the J gene TRBJ2-1, with D possibly being TRBD1 (6 bases). This CDR3 spans 17 amino acids. Germline V gene sequence: CDR1 LGHNA, CDR2 YSLEER. The CDR3 here is CASSQEDSVTSYNGQFF. The CDR3, as DNA: TGCGCCAGCAGCCAAGAGGACAGCGTGACCTCTTACAATGGGCAGTTCTTC.

This clonotype was detected many times. V is TRBV4-2 and J is TRBJ2-5, with D uncertain. There are 14 residues in the CDR3. CDR1 and CDR2 from the germline V gene are LGHNA and YNFKEQ. V lost 0 bases and J lost 2, with 7 bases in between. As DNA, the CDR3 is TGTGCCAGCAGCCAAGATAATACTCAAGAGACCCAGTACTTC. It translates to CASSQDNTQETQYF.

The CDR3 is CASSDWGQENEQFF. CDR3 in DNA: TGTGCCAGCAGTGATTGGGGACAGGAAAATGAGCAGTTCTTC. The chain employs TRBV25-1 and TRBJ2-1; 8 nucleotides align to TRBD1. The J segment lost 7 bases and the V segment lost 3 bases, leaving 5 bases of the junction unmatched. The CDR3 is made up of 14 amino acids. Germline assignment: CDR1 MGHDK and CDR2 SYGVNS.

This rearrangement joins TRBV4-3 to TRBJ2-7; D is uncertain. V lost 3 bases and J 0 bases, leaving 15 bases between the germline ends. CDR3 length: 16 residues. The germline V gene has CDR1 LGHNA and CDR2 YSLEER. CDR3 sequence (DNA): TGCGCCAGCAGCCAGATGTATGCTGGGGACTCCTACGAGCAGTACTTC. This translates into CASSQMYAGDSYEQYF.

This clonotype occurred a few times. The chain uses TRBV10-3 and TRBJ2-4, with 9 bases lining up with TRBD1. Germline lookup yields CDR1 ENHRY and CDR2 SYGVKD. Unmatched junction bases numbered 3, after V lost 8 bases and J lost 7 bases. This CDR3 is 12 amino acids long. This CDR3 is CAIGGQGNIQYF. CDR3 in DNA: TGTGCCATCGGGGGACAGGGTAACATTCAGTACTTC.

Of note for this clonotype: This clone may be a read error of a much larger clone one base away. The chain uses TRBV9 and TRBJ1-4; 11 positions agree with TRBD1. Per germline, CDR1 SGDLS and CDR2 YYNGEE. There are 15 residues in the CDR3. Trimming took 4 bases from V and 8 from J; bases not matched to a gene: 7. CDR3 amino acids: CASSQPGQGGEKLFF. CDR3 nucleotide sequence: TGTGCCAGCAGCCAACCGGGACAGGGGGGAGAAAAACTGTTTTTT.

This clonotype has a handful of counts. V is TRBV6-5 and J is TRBJ2-5; D is unclear. This CDR3 contains 12 residues. V dropped 6 bases and J dropped 4 bases, with 9 bases sitting between them. Germline V lookup: CDR1 MNHEY, CDR2 SVGAGI. The CDR3 region has the DNA TGTGCCAGCAGATCAGGCCGAGAGACCCAGTACTTC. Its protein product is CASRSGRETQYF.

This clonotype was counted a few times. V is TRBV13 and J is TRBJ2-7; D is undetermined. The CDR3 extends over 15 amino acids. The V gene lost 5 bases and the J gene lost 0 bases, with 14 bases spanning the gap. Germline V gene data show CDR1 as PRHDT and CDR2 as FYEKMQ (reference sequence). Here the CDR3 DNA reads TGTGCCAGCAGCATTGCTATATCTAGCTCCTACGAGCAGTACTTC. Protein: CASSIAISSSYEQYF.

This clonotype is a singleton in its sample. A much larger clone differs by one base, so this may be a read error. The rearrangement links TRBV11-2 to TRBJ2-4; D gene ambiguous. Looked up from germline, CDR1 is SGHAT and CDR2 is FQNNGV. This CDR3 spans 16 amino acids. In DNA form, the CDR3 reads TGTGCCAGCAGCTTACGAGACCAAGTGGCCAAAAACGTTCAGTACTTC. Translated: CASSLRDQVAKNVQYF.